These 2 T cell receptor beta chains originate from one sample sequenced in a study of blood T cell repertoires in COVID-19 (TCRdb year 2020). Library preparation used the immunoSEQ multiplex PCR assay. The clones in this table, taken by TCRdb from immuneACCESS, are in-frame only. Not every clone is retained; where verified, under half of the shortfall comes from an unresolved V gene, and the cause of the rest is unknown. A total of about 230,000 clones appear in this sample, 83% of them only once. The ten most abundant clones make up roughly 8.8% of the sample. The material sequenced was peripheral blood. The receptors here all came from a middle-aged man with active or convalescent COVID-19.

The gene calls are TRBV27 and TRBJ2-1; 8 bases align to TRBD1. The germline V gene encodes CDR1 MNHEY and CDR2 SMNVEV (reference sequence). The CDR3 extends over 15 amino acids. The trim removed 5 bases at V and 7 bases at J, leaving 10 bases unmatched. CDR3: CASSTLPGTGNEQFF. The CDR3 DNA reads as TGTGCCAGCAGTACCCTCCCCGGGACAGGTAATGAGCAGTTCTTC.

The chain links TRBV6-5 to TRBJ2-2, with a tentative D call TRBD2 (5 bases). CDR1 is MNHEY and CDR2 is SVGAGI in the germline V gene. This CDR3 spans 15 amino acids. Trimming took off 5 bases at V and 6 bases at J, with 16 bases between the two ends. The CDR3 protein is CASSPRARAAGELFF. For the CDR3, the DNA is TGTGCCAGCAGTCCTAGAGCGAGGGCGGCCGGGGAGCTGTTTTTT.